This T cell receptor (beta chain) derives from a study of blood T cell repertoires in COVID-19. V gave up 3 bases and J gave up 9 bases, with 15 bases separating them. This CDR3 region has 13 residues. Germline V CDR1 and CDR2: DFQATT, SNEGSKA (reference sequence). TCRdb's table, derived via immunoSEQ multiplex PCR, lists solely in-frame clones and lacks some. The sample has about 230,000 clones, approximately 85% seen once. The sequencing sample was made of peripheral blood. The source is a man aged 35 to 55 with acute or convalescent COVID-19. The chain couples TRBV20-1 to TRBJ2-1, with D perhaps TRBD2 (6 bases). In nucleotides, the CDR3 is TGCAGTGCTAGTCTTTGGCGGGGTAGTGAGCAGTTCTTC. Its protein is CSASLWRGSEQFF.